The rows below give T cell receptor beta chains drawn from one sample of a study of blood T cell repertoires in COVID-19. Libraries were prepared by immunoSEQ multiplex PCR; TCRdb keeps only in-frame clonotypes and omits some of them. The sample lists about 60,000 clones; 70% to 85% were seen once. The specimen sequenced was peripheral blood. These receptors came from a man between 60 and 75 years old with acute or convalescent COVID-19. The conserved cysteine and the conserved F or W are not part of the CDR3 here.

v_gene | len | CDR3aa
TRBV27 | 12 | ASSSTGTMGGYT
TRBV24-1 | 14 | ATSDPRTGGTGELF
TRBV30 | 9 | ACQEGYEQY
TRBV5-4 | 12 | ASSFRGENSPLH
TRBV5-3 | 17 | ARSPGTVPGWANTGELF
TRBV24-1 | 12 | ATSDPQTVGPQH
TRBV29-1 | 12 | SVRGDRERNEQF
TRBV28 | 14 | ASSSRASPTVEIQY
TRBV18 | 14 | ASSTDRDASNYGYT
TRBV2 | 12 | ASSFTGSNQPQH
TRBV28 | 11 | ASSLGSGGGYT
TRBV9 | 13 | ASSGVGPKGGEQF
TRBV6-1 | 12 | ASSEFGGIEKLF
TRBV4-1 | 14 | ASSQESQGRGDEQF
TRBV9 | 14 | ASSVMDLQGNEKLF
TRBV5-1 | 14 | ASSALAAELSGEAF
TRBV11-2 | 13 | ASSLRSGYQAEQF
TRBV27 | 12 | ASSYKLAGDTQY
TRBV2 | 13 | ASSEGPTPYYEQY
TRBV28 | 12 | ASRGQSTGNTIY
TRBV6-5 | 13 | ASRGATRANYGYT
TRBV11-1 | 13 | ASSPGTSPSYEQY
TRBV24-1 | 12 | ATSDRTGKDGYT
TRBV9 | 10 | ASSAYDTEQF
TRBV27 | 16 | ASSSPPGGPGGTGELF
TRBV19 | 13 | ASSYGDYSNQPQH
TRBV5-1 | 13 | ASSLVAGGDEKLF
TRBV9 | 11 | ASASGGLDTQY
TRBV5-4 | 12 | ASRWGELNTEAF
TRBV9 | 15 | ASSPRGGRQGDYGYT
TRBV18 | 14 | ASSPPGQGTSYGYT
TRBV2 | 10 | ATTGSTDTQY
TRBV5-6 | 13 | ASSSSGMNTGELF
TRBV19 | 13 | ASSIYSAPYNEQF
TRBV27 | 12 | ASRIGGQAYEQY
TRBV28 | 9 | ASSDRREAF
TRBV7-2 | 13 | ASSIQGWVGTEAF
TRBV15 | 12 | ATSPQQGSYGYT
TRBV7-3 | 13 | ASSLGQPTYNEQF
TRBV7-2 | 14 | ASSPLGTGLVEPQH
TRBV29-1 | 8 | SVVSGEQF
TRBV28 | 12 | ASSQPGRDSPLH
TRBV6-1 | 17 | ASSEQRGGPFFLYNEQF
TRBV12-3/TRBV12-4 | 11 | ASSLSGHYGYT
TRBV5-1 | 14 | ASSPTTGGFATEAF
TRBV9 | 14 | ASSALAGDLADTQY
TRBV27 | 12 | ASSLETGADTQY
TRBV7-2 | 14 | ASSLWQVTNTGELF
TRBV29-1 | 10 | SGLKGAETQY
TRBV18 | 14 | ASSPRTSGGTDTQY
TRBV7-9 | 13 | ASSLSTGGPYEQY
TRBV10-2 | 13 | ASSPYGRAGEKLF
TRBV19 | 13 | ASSTSGGALHEQF
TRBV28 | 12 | ASLGGQGDSPLH
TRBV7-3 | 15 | ASSLRGNTGGRTEAF